The following is a TCR beta chain sequence with its context. Measured with immunoSEQ multiplex PCR; TCRdb has only the in-frame clones, and not every one. The data contain some 170,000 clones, about 96% of them singletons. This entry comes from a study of cytomegalovirus exposure and HLA in healthy donors. This sequence was found in a woman under 30 in good health and CMV-seronegative. Sequencing used PBMCs.

DNA for the CDR3: TGTGCCAGCAGCCCCCTAGGTCCTGGTTATGGCTACACCTTC. Its translation: CASSPLGPGYGYTF. The V call is TRBV7-6, the J call TRBJ1-2; no clear D. In germline, CDR1 is SGHVS, CDR2 FNYEAQ. The CDR3 loop spans 14 amino acids. V lost 5 bases and J 5 bases, leaving 15 bases between the germline ends.